This TCR beta chain was observed in a study of blood T cells in healthy people across ages. Study-level results: Diversity was higher, and naive CD4+ cells more numerous, in long-lived donors than in aged donors. Naive T cell percentage showed a strong correlation with the diversity of TCR beta.

On this clonotype itself: Its antigen is as yet unknown.

For the second PCR, which ran for 7 to 11 cycles, a sample-barcoded 5' primer and a J-beta primer mix were used. Each CDR3 protein gets one entry after TCRdb re-called the 5' RACE reads with MiXCR. The repertoire holds about 570,000 distinct CDR3 sequences, with roughly 29% as singletons. Peripheral blood from each donor was collected in a volume of 9.5 to 10 milliliters. Isolation of PBMCs gave at least 7 million cells per sample. This CDR3 has 11 residues. V dropped 7 bases and J dropped 8 bases, with 12 bases sitting between them. V is TRBV12-3 or TRBV12-4 and J is TRBJ2-7; a possible D gene is TRBD1 (5 bases). The sample consisted of blood. This clonotype was sampled from a woman in her seventies in good health. This chain's CDR3 is CASTLDSKQYF. The CDR3 DNA reads as TGTGCCAGCACCCTAGACAGTAAGCAGTACTTC.